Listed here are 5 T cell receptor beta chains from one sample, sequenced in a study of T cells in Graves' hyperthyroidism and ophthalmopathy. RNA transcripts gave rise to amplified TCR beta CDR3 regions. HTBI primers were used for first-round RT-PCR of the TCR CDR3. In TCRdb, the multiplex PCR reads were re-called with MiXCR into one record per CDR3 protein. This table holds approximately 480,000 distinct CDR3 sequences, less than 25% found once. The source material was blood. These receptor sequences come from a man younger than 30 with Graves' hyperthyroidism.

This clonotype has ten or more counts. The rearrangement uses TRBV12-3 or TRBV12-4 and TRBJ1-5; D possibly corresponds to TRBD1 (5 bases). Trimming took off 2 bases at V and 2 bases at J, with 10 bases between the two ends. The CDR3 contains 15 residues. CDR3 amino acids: CASSLWGPGNQPQHF. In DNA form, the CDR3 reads TGTGCCAGCAGTTTATGGGGACCCGGCAATCAGCCCCAGCATTTT.

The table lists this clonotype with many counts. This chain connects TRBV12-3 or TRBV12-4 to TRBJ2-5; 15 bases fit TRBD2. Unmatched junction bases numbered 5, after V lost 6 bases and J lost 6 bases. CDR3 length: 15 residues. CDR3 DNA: TGTGCCAGCAGCCCTGGGACTAGCGGGGGGAAGACCCAGTACTTC. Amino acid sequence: CASSPGTSGGKTQYF.

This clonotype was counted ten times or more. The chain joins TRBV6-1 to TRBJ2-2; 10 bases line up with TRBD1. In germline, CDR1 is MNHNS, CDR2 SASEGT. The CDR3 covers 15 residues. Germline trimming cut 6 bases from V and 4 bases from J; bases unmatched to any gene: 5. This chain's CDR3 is CASSPTGGGTGELFF. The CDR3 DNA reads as TGTGCCAGCAGCCCGACAGGGGGCGGCACCGGGGAGCTGTTTTTT.

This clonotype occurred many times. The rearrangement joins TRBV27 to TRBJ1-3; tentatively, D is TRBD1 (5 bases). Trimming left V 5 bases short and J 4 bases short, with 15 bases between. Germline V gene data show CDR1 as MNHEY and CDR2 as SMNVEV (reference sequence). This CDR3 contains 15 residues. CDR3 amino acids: CASSLTGVGGNTIYF. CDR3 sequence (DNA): TGTGCCAGCAGTCTGACGGGGGTGGGGGGAAACACCATATATTTT.

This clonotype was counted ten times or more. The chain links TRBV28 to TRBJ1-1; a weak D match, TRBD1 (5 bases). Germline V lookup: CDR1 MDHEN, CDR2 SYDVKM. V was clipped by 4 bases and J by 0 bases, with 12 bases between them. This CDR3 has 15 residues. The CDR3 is CASSWRGRMNTEAFF. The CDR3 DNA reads TGTGCCAGCAGTTGGAGGGGCCGGATGAACACTGAAGCTTTCTTT.